This T cell receptor beta chain was sequenced in a study of Ad26.COV2.S vaccination and SARS-CoV-2 variants. Treatment in this sample: roughly 20 received Ad26.COV2.S at low or high dose, single or two shots; 5 received placebo; per-sample allocation not given. After the first vaccine or placebo injection, samples were drawn on day 63. At a Boston site, the person donating was an adult of 18-55 years. Built on an Ad26 vector, the vaccine expressed Wuhan-strain SARS-CoV-2 spike. Assay used: immunoSEQ multiplex PCR; TCRdb lists only in-frame clones, some missing. Here the sample spans 300,000 to 400,000 clones, about 85% being singletons. Study-wide results and caveats: Spike-specific TCR breadth was greater after Ad26.COV2.S than placebo. With respect to non-spike TCR breadth, vaccine and placebo recipients were similar.

CDR1 and CDR2 from the germline V gene are SNHLY and FYNNEI. The CDR3 runs 13 residues. Trimming removed 4 bases from V and 0 bases from J, with 6 bases in between. Comments on this clone: The antigen is unknown. This sample includes further DNA sequences coding for the same CDR3.

This TCR came from a person between 18 and 60 years old who received the Ad26.COV2.S COVID-19 vaccine or a placebo. The chain links TRBV2 to TRBJ2-5; no definite D call. The sequenced sample was peripheral blood, obtained in a trial of Ad26.COV2.S vaccine versus placebo. CDR3 sequence reads: CASSVVNQETQYF. The CDR3, as DNA: TGTGCCAGCAGTGTGGTCAACCAAGAGACCCAGTACTTC.